These 21 T cell receptor beta chains originate from one sample sequenced in a study of T cells expressing NK-cell markers. Using the 5' RACE reads, TCRdb records one entry per CDR3 protein without DNA. The listing records a few hundred thousand distinct CDR3 sequences. The sample was blood T cells: a sorted CD56 or NKG2C T cell subset, CD4+ or CD8+ T cells, or bulk PBMC T cells (not recorded which). The receptors were sampled from a woman between 50 and 59 years old in good health.

The chain combines TRBV12-3 or TRBV12-4 with TRBJ2-2; no DNA is available, so the TRBD1 call from TCRdb remains unchecked. The CDR3 extends over 14 amino acids. The CDR3 sequence: CASISQGATGELFF.

The chain employs TRBV7-9 and TRBJ2-1; no DNA is available, so the TRBD2 call from TCRdb remains unchecked. The germline CDR1 and CDR2 sequences are SEHNR and FQNEAQ (reference sequence). The CDR3 spans 19 residues. Here the CDR3 reads CASSPGLAGARLSHNEQFF.

V is TRBV7-2 and J is TRBJ1-2; the D gene TCRdb calls, TRBD1, cannot be checked with no DNA. The CDR3 is 17 amino acids. CDR1 is SGHTA and CDR2 is FQGNSA in the germline V gene. CDR3 amino acids: CASRPRDREYLRYGYTF.

The chain recombines TRBV27 with TRBJ2-1. This CDR3 is 11 amino acids long. CDR1 is MNHEY, CDR2 SMNVEV, per germline (reference sequence). CDR3: CASSSYHEQFF.

The V and J genes are TRBV24-1 and TRBJ2-3; TCRdb returns TRBD2, unconfirmable since there is no DNA. CDR1 and CDR2 from the germline V gene are KGHDR and SFDVKD. This CDR3 contains 15 residues. This CDR3 is CATSDLLGGTDTQYF.

The J gene is TRBJ2-3, the V gene TRBV9; the D gene TCRdb calls, TRBD1, cannot be checked with no DNA. The CDR3 sequence is 15 residues long. The germline CDR1 and CDR2 sequences are SGDLS and YYNGEE. This CDR3 reads CASSRGQGATDTQYF.

This chain links TRBV3-1 with TRBJ1-1; without DNA, the TCRdb call of TRBD1 cannot be checked. CDR1 and CDR2 (germline): LGHDT, YNNKEL (reference sequence). This CDR3 region has 13 residues. CDR3 amino acids: CASSRRTTGEAFF.

The chain links TRBV20-1 to TRBJ2-6; checking the TCRdb D call of TRBD2 is not possible without DNA. The CDR3 loop spans 16 amino acids. Looked up from germline, CDR1 is DFQATT and CDR2 is SNEGSKA (reference sequence). The CDR3: CSARDHGGSGANVLTF.

The CDR3 here is CASSYSTYRTGELFF. The V call is TRBV6-5, the J call TRBJ2-2. This CDR3 has 15 amino acids. The V gene's germline CDR1 is MNHEY and CDR2 SVGAGI.

This chain links TRBV7-9 with TRBJ2-2; the D call from TCRdb, TRBD2, cannot be confirmed without DNA. Germline V lookup: CDR1 SEHNR, CDR2 FQNEAQ (reference sequence). The CDR3 totals 14 residues. The CDR3 region is CASSLRGKAGELFF.

The chain combines TRBV18 with TRBJ2-5. Germline V gene lookup returns CDR1 KGHSH and CDR2 LQKENI. The CDR3 consists of 13 residues. CDR3 residues: CASSITLEETQYF.

The rearrangement joins TRBV19 to TRBJ2-3; TCRdb indicates TRBD1, and absent DNA this call remains unverified. The CDR3 spans 16 residues. From germline, CDR1 is LNHDA and CDR2 SQIVND (reference sequence). The CDR3 spells CASRGAGTQGGDTQYF.

The chain uses TRBV20-1 and TRBJ2-7; TCRdb lists TRBD2, though no DNA is available to test this call. Germline V CDR1 and CDR2: DFQATT, SNEGSKA (reference sequence). The CDR3 is 16 residues long. This chain's CDR3 is CSATLAGGPPSYEQYF.

V usage is TRBV12-3 or TRBV12-4 and J usage is TRBJ2-2; the D gene TCRdb calls, TRBD1, cannot be checked with no DNA. The CDR3 sequence is 14 residues long. The CDR3 protein is CASSPDRSTGELFF.

The CDR3 here is CSVEGGREGAEAFF. V and J are TRBV29-1 and TRBJ1-1. CDR1 is SQVTM and CDR2 is ANQGSEA in the germline V gene. This CDR3 comprises 14 residues.

The chain employs TRBV6-2 or TRBV6-3 and TRBJ2-2; TCRdb returns TRBD2, unconfirmable since there is no DNA. The CDR3 sequence is 13 residues long. The germline gives CDR1 MNHEY, CDR2 SVGEGT. Here the CDR3 reads CASRDGSPGELFF.

CDR3 protein: CASSKAGGNTGELFF. The rearrangement joins TRBV12-3 or TRBV12-4 to TRBJ2-2; TCRdb's D call of TRBD2 is untestable without DNA. This CDR3 is 15 amino acids long.

V and J are TRBV5-1 and TRBJ1-1; without DNA, the TCRdb call of TRBD1 cannot be checked. The length of the CDR3 is 15 residues. Germline V gene sequence: CDR1 SGHRS, CDR2 YFSETQ. Here the CDR3 reads CASSLSGQGRTEAFF.

V and J are TRBV20-1 and TRBJ2-1; the D call of TRBD1 rests on TCRdb alone, since no DNA is present to check it. The CDR3 is 16 amino acids. Per the germline V gene, CDR1 is DFQATT and CDR2 is SNEGSKA (reference sequence). This CDR3 reads CSARAVGVGSYNEQFF.

The chain is built from TRBV3-1 and TRBJ1-5; TCRdb proposes TRBD1, but this gene call is untestable without DNA. Germline loops: CDR1 LGHDT, CDR2 YNNKEL (reference sequence). The CDR3 extends over 14 amino acids. The CDR3 sequence: CASSLNTGAQPQHF.

The chain uses TRBV6-6 and TRBJ2-1; the D gene TCRdb calls, TRBD1, cannot be checked with no DNA. Germline assignment: CDR1 MNHNY and CDR2 SVGAGI (reference sequence). CDR3 length: 14 residues. CDR3 sequence: CASSYGTAPDEQFF.